The 19 T cell receptor beta chains presented below share a single source sample, sequenced in a study of T-cell reconstitution after alpha-beta-depleted transplantation in children. A TCRbeta library incorporating unique molecular identifiers was prepared. From the PCR reads, TCRdb called clonotypes with MiXCR, one entry per CDR3 protein. The sample consists of about 580,000 distinct CDR3 sequences, 23% of them appearing once. Sequencing used PBMCs, mostly from graft donor cells, obtained 360 days after TCRalphabeta/CD19-depleted stem cell transplant. The receptor set was obtained from a boy less than two years old who had a stem cell transplant for acute myeloid leukemia, so the T cells may come from the graft donor.

This clonotype was seen only a few times. CDR3 in DNA: TGTGCCAGCAGTCGGGACTTCCGGAGCTCCTACAATGAGCAGTTCTTC. Amino acid sequence: CASSRDFRSSYNEQFF. The V call is TRBV12-3 or TRBV12-4, the J call TRBJ2-1; D is perhaps TRBD2 (6 bases). The CDR3 runs 16 residues. The V end was cut by 5 bases, the J end by 0 bases, with 14 bases between.

The chain has TRBV6-1 and TRBJ2-4; weak D call: TRBD1 (6 bases). V was cut by 6 bases and J by 7 bases, with 19 bases left in between. This CDR3 has 15 residues. Germline CDR1 reads MNHNS; CDR2 reads SASEGT. Here the CDR3 reads CASSHTGPLGNIQYF. The CDR3 DNA follows: TGTGCCAGCAGCCACACAGGGCCCCTTGGGAACATTCAGTACTTC.

In this sample, this clonotype turned up a few times. The chain carries TRBV12-3 or TRBV12-4 and TRBJ2-7; no clear D gene. The CDR3 is 12 residues long. The V end was cut by 0 bases, the J end by 7 bases, with 7 bases between. DNA for the CDR3: TGTGCCAGCAGTTTAGCAAAACAGGAGCAGTACTTC. Translating it yields CASSLAKQEQYF.

Many counts were recorded for this clonotype. The chain is built from TRBV12-3 or TRBV12-4 and TRBJ2-3; 7 bases line up with TRBD2. The CDR3 totals 15 residues. The V segment lost 6 bases and the J segment 2 bases; nucleotides outside the gene matches: 8. The CDR3 sequence: CASRPTSVHTDTQYF. CDR3 DNA: TGTGCCAGCAGACCAACTAGCGTGCACACAGATACGCAGTATTTT.

The J gene is TRBJ2-1, the V gene TRBV2, with 12 bases lining up with TRBD2. This CDR3 is 19 amino acids long. Germline assignment: CDR1 SNHLY and CDR2 FYNNEI. Trimming at V came to 8 bases and at J to 5 bases, leaving 19 bases not matched to a gene. The CDR3 spells CASCPTKLAGGQSHNEQFF. The CDR3 bases are TGTGCCAGCTGTCCCACTAAACTAGCGGGGGGCCAGAGCCACAATGAGCAGTTCTTC.

This clonotype was counted a single time. The chain's CDR3 is CASSFEVVGEGRRELFF. The CDR3 DNA reads as TGTGCCAGCAGTTTTGAGGTTGTGGGAGAGGGGCGAAGGGAGCTGTTTTTT. This chain links TRBV28 with TRBJ2-2; D is perhaps TRBD1 or TRBD2 (5 bases each). The CDR3 runs 17 residues. V lost 3 bases and J 9 bases, leaving 23 bases between the germline ends. CDR1 is MDHEN, CDR2 SYDVKM, per germline.

V is TRBV7-8 and J is TRBJ2-2, with unresolved D. There are 16 residues in the CDR3. The germline CDR1 and CDR2 sequences are SGHVS and FQNEAQ. Trimming shortened V by 1 base and J by 2 bases, and 11 bases separated the two germline ends. This CDR3 reads CASSLGREYNTGELFF. DNA for the CDR3: TGTGCCAGCAGCTTAGGTCGCGAGTATAACACCGGGGAGCTGTTTTTT.

This clonotype was counted only a few times. The chain recombines TRBV12-3 or TRBV12-4 with TRBJ1-2; no firm D call. The length of the CDR3 is 13 residues. V dropped 4 bases and J dropped 1 base, with 7 bases sitting between them. The CDR3 loop reads CASSSVNNYGYTF. The CDR3 DNA follows: TGTGCCAGCAGTTCCGTGAATAACTATGGCTACACCTTC.

A few counts support this clonotype. The gene calls are TRBV3-1 and TRBJ2-7, with 9 positions matching TRBD2. From germline, CDR1 is LGHDT and CDR2 YNNKEL (reference sequence). V trimming: 1 base; J trimming: 1 base; junction bases outside the gene matches: 2. The CDR3 has 15 residues. The CDR3 bases are TGTGCCAGCAGCCAAGGCGGGGGGGGTTCCTACGAGCAGTACGTC. Its translation is CASSQGGGGSYEQYV.

The chain joins TRBV20-1 to TRBJ1-6, with TRBD1 identical over 7 bases. V shed 6 bases, J shed 8 bases, and the junction held 7 bases outside the gene matches. Per germline, CDR1 DFQATT and CDR2 SNEGSKA (reference sequence). This CDR3 has 13 amino acids. CDR3 DNA: TGCAGTGCCTTGGACAGGCGAGATTCACCCCTCCACTTT. Its translation is CSALDRRDSPLHF.

This chain uses TRBV11-2 with TRBJ2-3; 9 bases match TRBD1. CDR1 is SGHAT and CDR2 is FQNNGV in the germline V gene. With V trimmed by 2 bases and J by 4 bases, 10 bases remained unmatched. The CDR3 spans 17 residues. The CDR3 sequence: CASSLRTGAAGADTQYF. In nucleotides, the CDR3 is TGTGCCAGCAGCTTAAGGACAGGGGCCGCGGGCGCAGATACGCAGTATTTT.

The chain employs TRBV20-1 and TRBJ2-1; TRBD2 matches at 7 bases. The CDR3 consists of 14 residues. CDR1 and CDR2 (germline): DFQATT, SNEGSKA (reference sequence). The V gene end was trimmed by 1 base and the J gene end by 1 base; junction bases not matched to a gene: 1. The CDR3 region has the DNA TGCAGTGCTAGAGGGGGAGGGTCCTACAATGAGCAGTTCTTC. Translated: CSARGGGSYNEQFF.

This clonotype appeared a few times. The chain joins TRBV6-5 to TRBJ2-5, with D perhaps matching TRBD1 (5 bases). Germline values: CDR1 MNHEY, CDR2 SVGAGI. CDR3 length: 16 residues. V was shortened by 2 bases and J by 0 bases, with 13 bases between the two germline ends. This chain's CDR3 is CASSYPKTVNQETQYF. In nucleotides, the CDR3 is TGTGCCAGCAGTTACCCTAAGACAGTCAACCAAGAGACCCAGTACTTC.

This chain links TRBV7-2 with TRBJ2-4; D remains ambiguous. The CDR3 is 15 amino acids. V lost 4 bases, J lost 0 bases, and 10 bases lay in between. Germline CDR1 is SGHTA and CDR2 is FQGNSA. This CDR3 reads CASSSQQRAKNIQYF. The DNA for the CDR3 is TGTGCCAGCAGCTCCCAACAGAGAGCCAAAAACATTCAGTACTTC.

The chain carries TRBV6-2 or TRBV6-3 and TRBJ1-1; no clear D gene. Trimming left V 5 bases short and J 1 base short, with 11 bases between. The CDR3 is made up of 14 amino acids. The germline V gene has CDR1 MNHEY and CDR2 SVGEGT. DNA of the CDR3: TGTGCCAGCAGTCCCCATGTCTCGAACACTGAAGCTTTCTTT. Protein sequence: CASSPHVSNTEAFF.

This clonotype was seen a handful of times. One junction end disagrees with the germline gene, perhaps due to a read error. The chain is built from TRBV29-1 and TRBJ2-2, with a weak D call TRBD2 (6 bases). Germline V lookup: CDR1 SQVTM, CDR2 ANQGSEA. This CDR3 comprises 13 residues. The CDR3 DNA reads as TGCAGCGTACTATCCTCTGGGGCCGGGGGGCTGTTTTTT. This translates into CSVLSSGAGGLFF.

This clonotype was seen more than once but under ten times. This chain connects TRBV10-3 to TRBJ2-1; D is ambiguous. Germline lookup yields CDR1 ENHRY and CDR2 SYGVKD. The germline V and J ends were trimmed by 3 bases and 11 bases, with 20 bases remaining between them. This CDR3 is 15 amino acids long. This chain's CDR3 is CAISEPHNGVNQQFF. CDR3 nucleotides: TGTGCCATCAGTGAACCTCACAATGGGGTTAACCAGCAGTTCTTC.

This chain connects TRBV11-2 to TRBJ2-5, with D tentatively TRBD2 (6 bases). The CDR3 has 15 amino acids. With 5 bases removed from V and 4 bases from J, the gap between germline ends came to 17 bases. Germline V lookup: CDR1 SGHAT, CDR2 FQNNGV. The CDR3 spells CASSRRGVGGETQYF. CDR3 coding DNA: TGTGCCAGCAGCCGGAGGGGTGTCGGGGGAGAGACCCAGTACTTC.

This clonotype was recorded many times. The genes are TRBV5-1 and TRBJ2-7; TRBD1 matches at 8 bases. J was trimmed by 3 bases and V by 3 bases; bases with no gene match: 2. The germline CDR1 and CDR2 sequences are SGHRS and YFSETQ. This CDR3 has 13 amino acids. This CDR3 reads CASSSRGHYEQYF. For the CDR3, the DNA is TGCGCCAGCAGCTCCAGGGGGCACTACGAGCAGTACTTC.